Shown below are 5 T cell receptor beta chains from a single sample sequenced in a study of control samples from healthy donors and cancer patients. The protocol was immunoSEQ multiplex PCR, while the TCRdb copy is restricted to in-frame clones and leaves out a portion. The sample holds fewer than 200,000 clones, around 90% seen once. Sequencing was carried out using blood. The source of these receptors is a man younger than 45 in good health.

This clone has just one count. CDR3 DNA: TGTGCCAGCAGTTACTCCCCGGGGCAGAACACTGAAGCTTTCTTT. Protein product: CASSYSPGQNTEAFF. The chain links TRBV6-5 to TRBJ1-1, with D perhaps matching TRBD1 (5 bases). In germline, CDR1 is MNHEY, CDR2 SVGAGI. V dropped 0 bases and J dropped 1 base, with 9 bases sitting between them. The CDR3 consists of 15 residues.

The chain combines TRBV5-5 with TRBJ2-7; 11 positions agree with TRBD1. V gave up 1 base and J gave up 5 bases; unmatched junction bases: 5. Germline V gene data show CDR1 as SGHKS and CDR2 as YYEKEE (reference sequence). The CDR3 sequence is 15 residues long. The CDR3 nucleotides read TGTGCCAGCAGCTTGAGCGGGACAGGGGGAAACGAGCAGTACTTC. This codes for CASSLSGTGGNEQYF.

The chain links TRBV4-1 to TRBJ2-1; D ambiguous. The germline V gene has CDR1 MGHRA and CDR2 YSYEKL. V was trimmed by 0 bases and J by 7 bases, leaving 13 bases between them. The CDR3 runs to 15 residues. The CDR3 nucleotides read TGCGCCAGCAGCCAAGATCATTTAGTTATGAATGAGCAGTTCTTC. As protein: CASSQDHLVMNEQFF.

The chain combines TRBV7-9 with TRBJ1-3; the D is unclear. The V gene's germline CDR1 is SEHNR and CDR2 FQNEAQ (reference sequence). This CDR3 contains 15 residues. The V end lost 2 bases, the J end lost 0 bases, and 8 bases lay between the germline ends. For the CDR3, the DNA is TGTGCCAGCAGCTTACGGCTAAACTCTGGAAACACCATATATTTT. It specifies CASSLRLNSGNTIYF.

The rearrangement uses TRBV7-9 and TRBJ2-5; no clear D gene. CDR1 and CDR2 from the germline V gene are SEHNR and FQNEAQ (reference sequence). The CDR3 is 13 residues long. V lost 1 base, J lost 5 bases, and 8 bases lay in between. The CDR3 protein is CASSLVTGETQYF. CDR3 DNA sequence: TGTGCCAGCAGCTTAGTAACCGGGGAGACCCAGTACTTC.